The sequence of this T cell receptor beta chain was determined in a study of molecular identifiers for immune sequencing clone quantification. A single record per CDR3 protein comes from TCRdb applying MiXCR to the PCR reads. The sample lists 90,000 or so distinct CDR3 sequences, around a fifth occurring once. V shed 0 bases and J 3 bases; nucleotides not matched to a gene: 3. The CDR3 is 17 amino acids. The germline CDR1 and CDR2 sequences are LGHNA and YSLEER. This clonotype was seen ten or more times. Sequenced material: naive CD8+ T cells from blood, with Jurkat cell RNA spiked in. Subset denoted: FACS-sorted CD8+CD4-CCR7+CD45RA+ naive T cells. The chain combines TRBV4-3 with TRBJ2-2; TRBD2 matches 11 bases. The receptor was isolated from a human donor in good health. Some libraries in this study had Jurkat cell RNA spiked in. CDR3 in amino acids: CASSQEPSGRYTGELFF. The CDR3 DNA reads TGCGCCAGCAGCCAAGAGCCTAGCGGGAGGTACACCGGGGAGCTGTTTTTT.